This is a list of T cell receptor beta chains from one sample in a study of T cell changes during pregnancy in multiple sclerosis. Here immunoSEQ multiplex PCR was the method, and the copy in TCRdb shows in-frame clones only, minus some. Counted here are fewer than 85,000 clones, around 93% occurring once; the ten biggest clones make up more than 2.5%. The sequencing here drew on peripheral blood, taken in the second trimester of pregnancy. The receptors derive from a female donor with multiple sclerosis, enrolled in a pregnancy study. CDR3s include the opening cysteine and the closing phenylalanine or tryptophan. Fields, in order: clone size, J gene, D gene, V gene, CDR3 DNA, CDR3 protein. D genes are given only for firm matches. Where a row states a size, it is once, few, many or the class of an expanded clone; other rows omit it.

>NA|TRBJ1-2|NA|TRBV28
TGTGCCAGCAGTCCCCTCGAGAATGGCTACACCTTC
CASSPLENGYTF
>once|TRBJ2-7|NA|TRBV25-1
TGTGCCAGCAGTGACCCCGGGACATCCTACGAGCAGTACTTC
CASSDPGTSYEQYF
>NA|TRBJ2-1|NA|TRBV7-6
TGTGCCAGCAGGGAGGGCAATTGGGGCAATGAGCAGTTCTTC
CASREGNWGNEQFF
>NA|TRBJ2-3|TRBD1|TRBV11-3
TGTGCCAGCAGCTTAGAGACAGGGGTGGGGACAGATACGCAGTATTTT
CASSLETGVGTDTQYF
>NA|TRBJ2-1|TRBD2|TRBV11-3
TGTGCCAGCAGCCCCCCAACGGTTAGCGGGGAGCAGTTCTTC
CASSPPTVSGEQFF
>NA|TRBJ2-1|NA|TRBV7-3
TGTGCCAGCAGCTTATGGGCCTTACCGCGGACCTACAGGCATGAGCAGTTCTTC
CASSLWALPRTYRHEQFF
>NA|TRBJ1-1|NA|TRBV2
TGTGCCAGCAGTGACCCTCCCACTGAAGCTTTCTTT
CASSDPPTEAFF
>NA|TRBJ1-5|NA|TRBV5-8
TGTGCCAGCAGCTTGGGACAGATTAGCAATCAGCCCCAGCATTTT
CASSLGQISNQPQHF
>NA|TRBJ1-1|NA|TRBV5-4
TGTGCCAGCAGAGGGGCGAGGACTGAAGCTTTCTTT
CASRGARTEAFF
>once|TRBJ2-1|NA|TRBV4-2
TGTGCCAGCAGCCAAGATGGGGGCCAGGAGAGTTCCTACAATGAGCAGTTCTTC
CASSQDGGQESSYNEQFF
>NA|TRBJ2-7|NA|TRBV5-1
TGCGCCAGCAGCTCAGTAGCGGAGGCCTACGAGCAGTACTTC
CASSSVAEAYEQYF
>once|TRBJ2-7|NA|TRBV6-5
TGTGCCAGCAGGGGGACATTGGTCTCCTACGAGCAGTACTTC
CASRGTLVSYEQYF
>NA|TRBJ2-7|NA|TRBV11-3
TGTGCCAGCAGCTTGGACAGCTACGAGCAGTACTTC
CASSLDSYEQYF
>NA|TRBJ2-1|TRBD2|TRBV2
TGTGCCAGCAGTGGGGGGGGCAATGAGCAGTTCTTC
CASSGGGNEQFF
>NA|TRBJ2-1|TRBD2|TRBV27
TGTGCCAGCAGTTTAACAGAAGCGGGGAGAGGTGAGCAGTTCTTC
CASSLTEAGRGEQFF
>once|TRBJ2-2|TRBD2|TRBV5-6
TGTGCCAGCAGCCCAAGACTAGCGGGGGGATTAAACACCGGGGAGCTGTTTTTT
CASSPRLAGGLNTGELFF
>NA|TRBJ1-1|NA|TRBV5-1
TGCGCCAGCAGCTTTTCTGGTATCGGACAGCCGAACACTGAAGCTTTCTTT
CASSFSGIGQPNTEAFF
>NA|TRBJ1-2|NA|TRBV19
TGTGCCAGTAGTGTTGACAGCATCGGCTATGGCTACACCTTC
CASSVDSIGYGYTF
>NA|TRBJ1-1|NA|TRBV6-1
TGTGCCAGCAGTGAACCTGGGAGAGGAACTGAAGCTTTCTTT
CASSEPGRGTEAFF
>NA|TRBJ1-5|NA|TRBV5-1
TGCGCCAGCAGCTTGAGGGGTTCCCGTGGCAATCAGCCCCAGCATTTT
CASSLRGSRGNQPQHF